The 10 T cell receptor beta chains reported below all come from one sample, sequenced in a study of early T cells in non-severe SARS-CoV-2 infection. Each CDR3 protein is one row after TCRdb ran MiXCR on the 5' RACE reads. Of about 77,000 distinct CDR3 sequences listed, over 8.5% are singletons. The source material was whole blood. Every receptor here comes from an adult who was a healthcare worker with PCR-confirmed SARS-CoV-2 infection or an uninfected control (not recorded which).

The CDR3 protein is CSALDRGNQPQHF. As DNA, the CDR3 is TGCAGTGCCCTCGACAGGGGTAATCAGCCCCAGCATTTT. The V and J genes are TRBV20-1 and TRBJ1-5; 8 positions agree with TRBD1. CDR1 is DFQATT, CDR2 SNEGSKA, per germline (reference sequence). CDR3 size: 13 residues. V lost 6 bases, J lost 4 bases, and 5 bases stayed unmatched.

The chain links TRBV20-1 to TRBJ2-3, with TRBD2 identical over 8 bases. Losses at the gene ends were 3 bases for V and 4 bases for J; bases not matched to a gene: 9. The V gene's germline CDR1 is DFQATT and CDR2 SNEGSKA (reference sequence). This CDR3 contains 15 residues. The chain's CDR3 is CSASVSGSEADTQYF. The CDR3 bases are TGCAGTGCTAGTGTAAGCGGGAGCGAGGCAGATACGCAGTATTTT.

This CDR3 reads CAISGNQRNSPLHF. DNA for the CDR3: TGTGCCATCAGCGGAAACCAGAGGAATTCACCCCTCCACTTT. V and J are TRBV10-3 and TRBJ1-6, with unresolved D. CDR3 size: 14 residues. The V gene lost 6 bases and the J gene lost 7 bases, with 13 bases spanning the gap. In germline, CDR1 is ENHRY, CDR2 SYGVKD.

This clonotype was detected many times. This sequence joins TRBV6-6 and TRBJ2-1, with 8 bases that match TRBD2. The length of the CDR3 is 14 residues. J was trimmed by 8 bases and V by 0 bases; bases with no gene match: 3. The germline V gene encodes CDR1 MNHNY and CDR2 SVGAGI (reference sequence). This CDR3 is CASSYSGTSYEQFF. The CDR3 DNA follows: TGTGCCAGCAGTTACTCGGGGACTAGTTATGAGCAGTTCTTC.

This clonotype was observed many times. The chain joins TRBV7-6 to TRBJ2-4; 12 positions match TRBD1. Germline V gene lookup returns CDR1 SGHVS and CDR2 FNYEAQ. V was pared by 5 bases and J by 6 bases, with 23 bases of the junction left unmatched. CDR3 size: 21 residues. The CDR3 protein is CASSPTGTGGNPFDFVNIQYF. In DNA form, the CDR3 reads TGTGCCAGCAGCCCGACCGGGACAGGGGGCAACCCCTTCGACTTCGTAAACATTCAGTACTTC.

This clonotype has only a few counts. The rearrangement uses TRBV11-2 and TRBJ2-5; 9 bases line up with TRBD2. The CDR3 covers 19 residues. Germline assignment: CDR1 SGHAT and CDR2 FQNNGV. V shed 5 bases and J 2 bases; nucleotides not matched to a gene: 18. CDR3 nucleotides: TGTGCCAGCAGCCAAGTAGCGGGAGTGGAGTACCGAAGACAAGAGACCCAGTACTTC. Its protein is CASSQVAGVEYRRQETQYF.

The chain uses TRBV20-1 and TRBJ2-7; 10 bases agree with TRBD2. The CDR3 length is 15 residues. V gave up 1 base and J gave up 12 bases; unmatched junction bases: 15. Germline CDR1 DFQATT, CDR2 SNEGSKA (reference sequence). The CDR3 loop reads CSARGSSGTSVNLYF. The CDR3 bases are TGCAGTGCTAGAGGCTCCTCCGGGACTAGCGTAAATCTGTACTTC.

In this sample, this clonotype turned up many times. This chain joins TRBV9 and TRBJ2-2; the D is unclear. Per the germline V gene, CDR1 is SGDLS and CDR2 is YYNGEE. V was cut by 0 bases and J by 4 bases, with 13 bases left in between. The CDR3 runs to 16 residues. This chain's CDR3 is CASSVAHRMGTGELFF. CDR3 DNA: TGTGCCAGCAGCGTAGCCCACAGAATGGGCACCGGGGAGCTGTTTTTT.

Only a few counts were recorded for this clonotype. V usage is TRBV28 and J usage is TRBJ1-5; D is possibly TRBD1 (6 bases). V lost 4 bases to trimming and J lost 7 bases, with 11 bases between them. CDR1 is MDHEN and CDR2 is SYDVKM in the germline V gene. The CDR3 runs to 13 residues. Written as DNA, the CDR3 is TGTGCCAGCAGTTCAGGGGTTGGGCAGCCCCAGCATTTT. It translates to CASSSGVGQPQHF.

This clonotype showed up many times. The rearrangement uses TRBV30 and TRBJ2-1; TRBD2 agrees at 12 bases. The germline gives CDR1 GTSNPN, CDR2 SVGIG (reference sequence). CDR3 length equals 15 residues. The ends lost 0 bases at V and 9 bases at J; junction bases unmatched: 6. CDR3 nucleotide sequence: TGTGCCTGGAGTGTACTAGCGGGAGGTCAATCTGAGCAGTTCTTC. It specifies CAWSVLAGGQSEQFF.